This T cell receptor beta chain was recorded in a study of Ad26.COV2.S vaccination and SARS-CoV-2 variants. Comments on this clone: Its antigen is still unknown.

Study results and limitations: After vaccination, substantial breadth of spike-specific CD8+ and CD4+ responses was reported. Placebo recipients and vaccine recipients were similar in non-spike TCR breadth.

Assay used: immunoSEQ multiplex PCR; TCRdb lists only in-frame clones, some missing. The sample lists approximately 350,000 clones, around 87% occurring once. Stated treatment: around 19 received Ad26.COV2.S at low or high dose, single or two shots; about 5 received placebo; per-sample allocation not given. Day 63 after the first vaccine or placebo injection was the time point for sampling. An adult of 18-55 years in Boston served as donor. Sequenced material: peripheral blood, taken in a trial of Ad26.COV2.S vaccine versus placebo. The clonotype was recovered from a person between 18 and 60 years old who received the Ad26.COV2.S COVID-19 vaccine or a placebo.

Here the CDR3 reads CATSRLRGLEAFF. The CDR3 region has the DNA TGTGCCACCAGCAGACTAAGAGGGTTGGAAGCTTTCTTT. V is TRBV15 and J is TRBJ1-1; D call uncertain. The germline CDR1 and CDR2 sequences are LNHNV and YYDKDF (reference sequence). V was shortened by 2 bases and J by 8 bases, with 12 bases between the two germline ends. CDR3 length equals 13 residues.